This TCR beta chain was captured by sequencing in a study of shared clonotypes between healthy human individuals. Findings and limits, study-wide: Non-shared clonotypes had lower generation probabilities than those shared by all four donors.

V lost 3 bases to trimming and J lost 4 bases; unmatched junction nucleotides: 9. Germline CDR1 and CDR2: SGHTA and FQGNSA. The CDR3 covers 18 residues. Comments on this clone: What it binds is unknown.

Clones were read by immunoSEQ multiplex PCR, and TCRdb kept only the in-frame ones, dropping some. The sample includes more than 150,000 clones, approximately 60% seen only once; the top ten take more than 9%. Sequencing was done on a sample of memory CD4+ T cells sorted from blood. As for subset: CD45RA-negative fraction. The V call is TRBV7-2, the J call TRBJ2-3; 14 bases line up with TRBD2. This clonotype was obtained from a man aged 25 to 40 in good health. CDR3 protein: CASSFGTSGSWGADTQYF. The CDR3 coding sequence is TGTGCCAGCAGCTTCGGGACTAGCGGGAGCTGGGGCGCAGATACGCAGTATTTT.